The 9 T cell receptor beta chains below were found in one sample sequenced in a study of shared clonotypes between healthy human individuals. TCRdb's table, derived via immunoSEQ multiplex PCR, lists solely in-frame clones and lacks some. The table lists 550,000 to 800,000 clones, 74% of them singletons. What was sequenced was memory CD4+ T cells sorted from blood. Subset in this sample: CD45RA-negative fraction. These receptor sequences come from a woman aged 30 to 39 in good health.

The CDR3 reads CASSLDREGVEQYF. DNA for the CDR3: TGTGCCAGCAGCCTGGACAGGGAGGGCGTCGAGCAGTACTTC. V is TRBV6-1 and J is TRBJ2-7, with a weak D call TRBD1 (8 bases). Trimming removed 6 bases from V and 6 bases from J, with 18 bases in between. CDR3 length equals 14 residues. From germline, CDR1 is MNHNS and CDR2 SASEGT.

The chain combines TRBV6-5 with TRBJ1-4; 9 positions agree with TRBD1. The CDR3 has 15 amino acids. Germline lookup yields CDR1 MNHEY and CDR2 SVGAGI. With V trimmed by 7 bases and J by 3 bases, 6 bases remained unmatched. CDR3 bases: TGTGCCAGCAAAAACAGGGGGCAGGCTAATGAAAAACTGTTTTTT. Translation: CASKNRGQANEKLFF.

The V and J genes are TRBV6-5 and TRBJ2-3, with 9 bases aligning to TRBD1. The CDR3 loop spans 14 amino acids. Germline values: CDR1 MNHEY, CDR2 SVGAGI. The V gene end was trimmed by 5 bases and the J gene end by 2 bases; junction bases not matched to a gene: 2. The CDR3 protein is CASSKQGATDTQYF. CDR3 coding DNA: TGTGCCAGCAGTAAACAGGGGGCCACAGATACGCAGTATTTT.

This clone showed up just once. The CDR3 nucleotides are TGCGCCAGCAGCCAAGATGAATACGGACAGCCCCAGCATTTT. Protein: CASSQDEYGQPQHF. The V and J genes are TRBV4-1 and TRBJ1-5; D is ambiguous. The length of the CDR3 is 14 residues. The ends were cut back, 0 bases at V and 7 bases at J, with 10 bases in the middle. Germline loops: CDR1 MGHRA, CDR2 YSYEKL.

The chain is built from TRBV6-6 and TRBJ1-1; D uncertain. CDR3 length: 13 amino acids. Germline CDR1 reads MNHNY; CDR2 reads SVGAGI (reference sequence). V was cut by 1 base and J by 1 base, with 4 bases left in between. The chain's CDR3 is CASSYWENTEAFF. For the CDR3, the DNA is TGTGCCAGCAGTTACTGGGAGAACACTGAAGCTTTCTTT.

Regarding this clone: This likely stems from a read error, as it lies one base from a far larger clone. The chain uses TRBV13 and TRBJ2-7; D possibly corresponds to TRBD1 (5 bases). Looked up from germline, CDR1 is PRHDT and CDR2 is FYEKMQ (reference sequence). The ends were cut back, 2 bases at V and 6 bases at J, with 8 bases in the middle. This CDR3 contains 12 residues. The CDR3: CASSLQGSEQYF. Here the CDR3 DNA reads TGTGCCAGCAGCTTACAGGGTTCCGAGCAGTACTTC.

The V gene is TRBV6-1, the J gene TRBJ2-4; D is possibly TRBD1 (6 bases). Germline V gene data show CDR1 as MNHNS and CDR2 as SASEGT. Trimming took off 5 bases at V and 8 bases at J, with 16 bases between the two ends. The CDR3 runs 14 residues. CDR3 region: CASSPGHGRDIQYF. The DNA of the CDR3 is TGTGCCAGCAGTCCGGGACACGGGCGGGACATTCAGTACTTC.

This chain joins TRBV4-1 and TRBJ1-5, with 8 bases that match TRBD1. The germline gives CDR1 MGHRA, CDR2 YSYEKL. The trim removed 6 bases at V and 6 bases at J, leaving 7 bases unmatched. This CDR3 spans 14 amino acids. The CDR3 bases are TGCGCCAGCAGACCCACAGGGGGGGGTCAGCCCCAGCATTTT. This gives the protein CASRPTGGGQPQHF.

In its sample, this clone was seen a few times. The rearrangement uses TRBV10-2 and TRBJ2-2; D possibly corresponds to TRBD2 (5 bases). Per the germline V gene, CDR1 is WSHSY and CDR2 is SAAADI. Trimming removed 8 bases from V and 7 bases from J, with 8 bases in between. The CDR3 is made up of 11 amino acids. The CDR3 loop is CASGSGGELFF. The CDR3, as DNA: TGCGCCAGCGGGAGTGGCGGGGAGCTGTTTTTT.